Listed here are 21 T cell receptor beta chains from one sample, sequenced in a study of blood T cells in healthy people across ages. Together with a sample-barcoded 5' primer, a J-beta primer mix was included in a second PCR lasting about 6 to 11 cycles. MiXCR was run by TCRdb on the 5' RACE reads, yielding one entry per CDR3 protein. The sample holds almost 1 million distinct CDR3 sequences; 51% are singletons and the top ten take about a fifth. Sample: blood. These receptors all come from a woman between 55 and 75 years old in good health.

The gene calls are TRBV28 and TRBJ2-7; 9 bases line up with TRBD2. With the DNA end fitting TRBJ2-1 better, the J assignment may be wrong. CDR1 and CDR2 (germline): MDHEN, SYDVKM. This CDR3 is built from 15 residues. The CDR3 is CASLAWGGRGNEQFF. The CDR3, as DNA: TGTGCCAGCCTAGCGTGGGGCGGGAGGGGAAATGAGCAGTTCTTC.

V usage is TRBV5-1 and J usage is TRBJ2-5; 7 nucleotides agree with TRBD1. The V and J ends lost 1 base and 3 bases, in that order; junction bases with no gene match: 6. This CDR3 has 15 amino acids. Germline V lookup: CDR1 SGHRS, CDR2 YFSETQ. CDR3 in amino acids: CASSLTRGRKETQYF. The CDR3 coding sequence is TGCGCCAGCAGCTTGACGAGGGGGCGAAAAGAGACCCAGTACTTC.

The chain recombines TRBV6-6 with TRBJ2-4, with D possibly matching TRBD2 (6 bases). The J call is uncertain, as TRBJ2-7 better fits the DNA end. CDR1 MNHNY and CDR2 SVGAGI come from the germline V gene (reference sequence). CDR3 length: 14 residues. The CDR3 spells CASNRGNGPYEQYF. In DNA form, the CDR3 reads TGTGCCAGCAACCGGGGGAACGGACCCTACGAGCAGTACTTC.

V and J are TRBV7-9 and TRBJ2-5; 11 nucleotides align to TRBD2. The DNA end favors TRBJ2-7, so the J call may be wrong. This CDR3 has 15 amino acids. Germline CDR1 reads SEHNR; CDR2 reads FQNEAQ (reference sequence). The CDR3 DNA reads as TGTGCCAGCAGCCGTACTAGCGGGAGCTGGGACGAGCAGTACTTC. This codes for CASSRTSGSWDEQYF.

This chain joins TRBV6-1 and TRBJ1-4; D may be TRBD1 (5 bases). The CDR3 is 17 residues long. Germline loops: CDR1 MNHNS, CDR2 SASEGT. Trimming shortened V by 6 bases and J by 5 bases, and 22 bases separated the two germline ends. The CDR3 protein is CASSLYGSGGSNEKLFF. The CDR3 DNA sequence: TGTGCCAGCAGCCTGTATGGTTCGGGGGGGTCCAATGAAAAACTGTTTTTT.

The gene calls are TRBV3-1 and TRBJ2-1; D unclear. V lost 3 bases, J lost 7 bases, and 10 bases lay in between. The CDR3 totals 13 residues. From germline, CDR1 is LGHDT and CDR2 YNNKEL (reference sequence). The CDR3 DNA sequence: TGTGCCAGCAGCCAGCTCCCTCTAAATGAGCAGTTCTTC. Amino acids: CASSQLPLNEQFF.

The chain carries TRBV4-2 and TRBJ1-3; D might be TRBD1 (6 bases). Trimming removed 7 bases at V and 5 bases at J, with 21 bases between. There are 16 residues in the CDR3. Germline lookup yields CDR1 LGHNA and CDR2 YNFKEQ. CDR3 in DNA: TGTGCCAGCACCTTAAACAGGGAGTTGACCCGAAACACCATATATTTT. This encodes CASTLNRELTRNTIYF.

This clonotype came up many times. This chain links TRBV20-1 with TRBJ2-7; 7 bases align to TRBD1. The CDR3 has 12 residues. From germline, CDR1 is DFQATT and CDR2 SNEGSKA (reference sequence). J was trimmed by 4 bases and V by 5 bases; bases with no gene match: 5. In nucleotides, the CDR3 is TGCAGTGCTTACCCGACAGGGTACGAGCAGTACTTC. This gives the protein CSAYPTGYEQYF.

This clonotype was seen a single time. This rearrangement joins TRBV15 to TRBJ1-4, with a possible D match to TRBD1 (6 bases). Trimming took off 0 bases at V and 8 bases at J, with 10 bases between the two ends. The CDR3 loop spans 14 amino acids. Germline V gene lookup returns CDR1 LNHNV and CDR2 YYDKDF (reference sequence). CDR3 in amino acids: CATSRDGGPEKLFF. The CDR3 DNA is TGTGCCACCAGCAGAGATGGGGGGCCCGAAAAACTGTTTTTT. Full variable domain (outside the CDR3, taken from reference TRBV15 and TRBJ1-4): DAMVIQNPRYQVTQFGKPVTLSCSQTLNHNVMYWYQQKSSQAPKLLFHYYDKDFNNEADTPDNFQSRRPNTSFCFLDIRSPGLGDTAMYLCATSRDGGPEKLFFGSGTQLSVL.

The rearrangement joins TRBV20-1 to TRBJ2-5, with a weak D call TRBD2 (5 bases). The closer fit of TRBJ2-7 to the DNA end suggests the J call may be wrong. Germline CDR1 DFQATT, CDR2 SNEGSKA (reference sequence). This CDR3 is 13 amino acids long. The CDR3 nucleotides are TGCAGTGCTACGGGGTCCCCCTACACCGAGCAGTACTTC. As protein: CSATGSPYTEQYF.

V usage is TRBV20-1 and J usage is TRBJ2-1; 9 positions agree with TRBD2. From germline, CDR1 is DFQATT and CDR2 SNEGSKA (reference sequence). This CDR3 has 17 residues. The V and J ends lost 1 base and 8 bases, in that order; junction bases with no gene match: 15. CDR3 bases: TGCAGTGCTAGAGTCCCCCTTTCTGGCGGGAGGGCCCATGAGCAGTTCTTC. Translation gives CSARVPLSGGRAHEQFF.

About this clonotype: A junction boundary mismatches the germline segment, possibly from a read error. The V gene is TRBV5-1, the J gene TRBJ1-1; D not resolved. CDR3 size: 14 residues. Germline V gene lookup returns CDR1 SGHRS and CDR2 YFSETQ. CDR3 residues: CASSLDSLNAEAFF. The CDR3 DNA reads as TGCGCCAGCAGCTTGGACAGCTTGAACGCTGAAGCTTTCTTT.

J is TRBJ2-1 and V is TRBV7-9; tentative D call: TRBD2 (5 bases). V was trimmed by 5 bases and J by 5 bases, leaving 16 bases between them. Germline V gene sequence: CDR1 SEHNR, CDR2 FQNEAQ (reference sequence). The CDR3 contains 15 residues. The CDR3 DNA reads TGTGCCAGCAGCAGGAGCTCCGGGAATAACAATGAGCAGTTCTTC. Its translation: CASSRSSGNNNEQFF.

The chain has TRBV20-1 and TRBJ2-5; possibly TRBD1 or TRBD2 for D (5 bases each). The V gene lost 1 base and the J gene lost 0 bases, with 12 bases spanning the gap. CDR1 and CDR2 from the germline V gene are DFQATT and SNEGSKA (reference sequence). The CDR3 is made up of 15 amino acids. CDR3 coding DNA: TGCAGTGCTAGAGGCGCTCCGGGGCACCAAGAGACCCAGTACTTC. This codes for CSARGAPGHQETQYF.

In regard to this clonotype: This may arise from a read error, as a much more abundant clone is one base away. The chain carries TRBV20-1 and TRBJ2-1; 7 bases are a match to TRBD1. TRBJ2-7 explains the end of the DNA better; the J call may be wrong. Germline CDR1 DFQATT, CDR2 SNEGSKA (reference sequence). The CDR3 runs 20 residues. CDR3 nucleotides: TGCAGTGCTAGTGTGGCAACGGGACAGTCAATCCTGAGCTCCTACAATGAGCAGTACTTC. Encoded protein: CSASVATGQSILSSYNEQYF.

This chain uses TRBV19 with TRBJ2-3; tentatively, D is TRBD1 or TRBD2 (5 bases each). The ends were cut back, 0 bases at V and 11 bases at J, with 12 bases in the middle. Germline V lookup: CDR1 LNHDA, CDR2 SQIVND (reference sequence). The CDR3 sequence is 13 residues long. The CDR3 protein is CASSIEGRRLQYF. In DNA, the CDR3 is TGTGCCAGTAGTATAGAGGGGCGGAGGTTGCAGTATTTT.

This clonotype was found a few times. The chain couples TRBV2 to TRBJ2-3; D ambiguous. With 6 bases removed from V and 0 bases from J, the gap between germline ends came to 13 bases. CDR3 length equals 15 residues. Germline CDR1 is SNHLY and CDR2 is FYNNEI. CDR3 bases: TGTGCCAGCAGGGACCGCGCGAGGAGCACAGATACGCAGTATTTT. Translating it yields CASRDRARSTDTQYF. Filled out from reference TRBV2 and TRBJ2-3, the complete variable domain reads EPEVTQTPSHQVTQMGQEVILRCVPISNHLYFYWYRQILGQKVEFLVSFYNNEISEKSEIFDDQFSVERPDGSNFTLKIRSTKLEDSAMYFCASRDRARSTDTQYFGPGTRLTVL.

The chain combines TRBV7-2 with TRBJ2-3; perhaps TRBD2 as D (6 bases). The CDR3 runs to 20 residues. V gave up 8 bases and J gave up 5 bases, with 35 bases separating them. CDR1 and CDR2 from the germline V gene are SGHTA and FQGNSA. In nucleotides, the CDR3 is TGTGCCAGCGGCTCAACCAACACTATAGCGGATGAGCGCTGGATAGATACGCAGTATTTT. It codes for CASGSTNTIADERWIDTQYF. The complete variable domain, with remaining parts taken from reference TRBV7-2 and TRBJ2-3, reads GAGVSQSPSNKVTEKGKDVELRCDPISGHTALYWYRQSLGQGLEFLIYFQGNSAPDKSGLPSDRFSAERTGGSVSTLTIQRTQQEDSAVYLCASGSTNTIADERWIDTQYFGPGTRLTVL.

This clonotype has more than one count but fewer than ten. This chain uses TRBV3-1 with TRBJ2-7, with unresolved D. The germline V and J ends were trimmed by 1 base and 0 bases, with 16 bases remaining between them. CDR3 size: 17 residues. Per germline, CDR1 LGHDT and CDR2 YNNKEL (reference sequence). The chain's CDR3 is CASSQGTWRLDSYEQYF. The CDR3 nucleotides read TGTGCCAGCAGCCAAGGAACCTGGCGTTTGGACTCCTACGAGCAGTACTTC.

The chain couples TRBV5-1 to TRBJ2-7, with 7 bases aligning to TRBD2. Germline assignment: CDR1 SGHRS and CDR2 YFSETQ. The CDR3 runs to 13 residues. V lost 1 base to trimming and J lost 7 bases; unmatched junction nucleotides: 5. The CDR3 nucleotides read TGCGCCAGCAGCTTGTTTACTAGCGAGGAGCAGTACTTC. Protein product: CASSLFTSEEQYF.

V and J are TRBV7-2 and TRBJ1-2; no definite D call. V was cut by 5 bases and J by 7 bases, with 17 bases left in between. Germline CDR1 is SGHTA and CDR2 is FQGNSA. The CDR3 loop spans 14 amino acids. CDR3 protein: CASSLSGEEFGYTF. The CDR3 DNA follows: TGTGCCAGCAGCCTCAGCGGGGAGGAGTTTGGCTACACCTTC.